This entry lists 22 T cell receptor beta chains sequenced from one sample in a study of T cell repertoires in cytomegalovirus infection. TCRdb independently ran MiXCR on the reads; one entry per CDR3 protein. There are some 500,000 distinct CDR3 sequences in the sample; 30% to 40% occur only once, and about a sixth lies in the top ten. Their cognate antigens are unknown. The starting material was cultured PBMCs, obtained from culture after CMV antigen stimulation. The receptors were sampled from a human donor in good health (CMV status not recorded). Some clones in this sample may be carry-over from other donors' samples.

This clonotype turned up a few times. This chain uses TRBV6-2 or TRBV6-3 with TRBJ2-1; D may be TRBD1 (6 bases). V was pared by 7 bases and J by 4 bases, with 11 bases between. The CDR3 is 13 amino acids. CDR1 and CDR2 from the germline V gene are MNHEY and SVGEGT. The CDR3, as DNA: TGTGCCAGCACGGGACACAGATACAATGAGCAGTTCTTC. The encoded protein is CASTGHRYNEQFF.

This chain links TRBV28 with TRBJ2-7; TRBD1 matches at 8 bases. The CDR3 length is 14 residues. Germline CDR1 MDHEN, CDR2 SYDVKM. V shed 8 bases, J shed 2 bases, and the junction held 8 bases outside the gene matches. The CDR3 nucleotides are TGTGCCAGCTACCGGACAGGGAAACCCTACGAGCAGTACTTC. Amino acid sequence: CASYRTGKPYEQYF.

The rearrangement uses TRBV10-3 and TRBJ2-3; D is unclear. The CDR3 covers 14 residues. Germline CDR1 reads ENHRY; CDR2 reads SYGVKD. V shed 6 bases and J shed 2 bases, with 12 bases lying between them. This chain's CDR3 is CAISPQIPTDTQYF. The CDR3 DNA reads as TGTGCCATCAGCCCCCAGATCCCCACAGATACGCAGTATTTT.

The CDR3 protein is CASSTLSVNTEAFF. The CDR3 region has the DNA TGTGCCAGCAGCACCCTCTCGGTGAACACTGAAGCTTTCTTT. This sequence joins TRBV7-6 and TRBJ1-1; no clear D gene. V was trimmed by 5 bases and J by 0 bases, leaving 10 bases between them. The CDR3 is 14 residues long. CDR1 and CDR2 (germline): SGHVS, FNYEAQ.

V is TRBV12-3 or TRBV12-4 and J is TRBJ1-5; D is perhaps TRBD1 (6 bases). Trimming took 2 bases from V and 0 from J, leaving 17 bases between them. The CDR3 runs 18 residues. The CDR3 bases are TGTGCCAGCAGTTTATCCAGGGGAAATATATATAGCAATCAGCCCCAGCATTTT. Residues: CASSLSRGNIYSNQPQHF.

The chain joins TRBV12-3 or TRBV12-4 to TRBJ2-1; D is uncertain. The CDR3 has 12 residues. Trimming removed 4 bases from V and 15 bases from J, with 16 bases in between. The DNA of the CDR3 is TGTGCCAGCAGTTCTTACCTGGGCGTGGGGTTCTTC. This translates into CASSSYLGVGFF.

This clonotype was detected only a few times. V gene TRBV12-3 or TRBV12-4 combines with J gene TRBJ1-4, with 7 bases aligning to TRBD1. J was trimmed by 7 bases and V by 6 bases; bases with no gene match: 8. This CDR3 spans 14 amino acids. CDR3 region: CASSTNRGSEKLFF. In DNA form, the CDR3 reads TGTGCCAGCAGCACTAACAGGGGAAGTGAAAAACTGTTTTTT.

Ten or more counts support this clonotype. The CDR3: CAISVRLQGVGEQYF. The DNA of the CDR3 is TGTGCCATCAGTGTACGGTTACAGGGAGTAGGCGAGCAGTACTTC. This sequence joins TRBV10-3 and TRBJ2-7; TRBD1 is a possible D gene (6 bases). V lost 4 bases and J lost 6, with 19 bases in between. Germline assignment: CDR1 ENHRY and CDR2 SYGVKD. The CDR3 totals 15 residues.

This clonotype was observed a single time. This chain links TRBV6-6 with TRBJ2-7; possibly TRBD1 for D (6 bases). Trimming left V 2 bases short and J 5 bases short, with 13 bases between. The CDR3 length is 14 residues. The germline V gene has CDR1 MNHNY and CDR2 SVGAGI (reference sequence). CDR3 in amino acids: CASSYQQGPDEQYV. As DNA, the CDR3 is TGTGCCAGCAGTTACCAACAGGGTCCGGACGAGCAGTACGTC.

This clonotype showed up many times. The CDR3 region is CASSAGQGAPSGANVLTF. The CDR3 DNA is TGTGCCAGCAGTGCGGGACAGGGGGCCCCCTCTGGGGCCAACGTCCTGACTTTC. This chain joins TRBV6-1 and TRBJ2-6; 12 bases line up with TRBD1. The CDR3 spans 18 residues. CDR1 is MNHNS, CDR2 SASEGT, per germline. Trimming removed 4 bases from V and 0 bases from J; junction bases left unmatched: 4.

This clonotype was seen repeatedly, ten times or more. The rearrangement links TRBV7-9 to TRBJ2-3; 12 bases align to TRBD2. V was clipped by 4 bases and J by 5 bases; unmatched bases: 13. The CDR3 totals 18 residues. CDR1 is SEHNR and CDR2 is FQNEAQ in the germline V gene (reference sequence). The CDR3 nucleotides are TGTGCCAGCAGCTCAAAGATCCGACTAGCGGGAGTGCAAGATACGCAGTATTTT. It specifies CASSSKIRLAGVQDTQYF.

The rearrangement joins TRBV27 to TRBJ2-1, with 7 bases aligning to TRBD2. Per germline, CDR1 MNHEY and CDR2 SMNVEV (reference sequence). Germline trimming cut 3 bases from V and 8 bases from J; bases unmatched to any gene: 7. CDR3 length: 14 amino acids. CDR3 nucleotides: TGTGCCAGCAGTTTTGGCGGGAGTAACTATGAGCAGTTCTTC. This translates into CASSFGGSNYEQFF.

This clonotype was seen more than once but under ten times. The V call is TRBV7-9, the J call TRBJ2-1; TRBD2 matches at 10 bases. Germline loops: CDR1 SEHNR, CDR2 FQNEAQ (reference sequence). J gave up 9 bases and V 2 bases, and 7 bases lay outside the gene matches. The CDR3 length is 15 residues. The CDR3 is CASSLITSGNLEQFF. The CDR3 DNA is TGTGCCAGCAGCTTAATCACTAGCGGGAACCTTGAGCAGTTCTTC.

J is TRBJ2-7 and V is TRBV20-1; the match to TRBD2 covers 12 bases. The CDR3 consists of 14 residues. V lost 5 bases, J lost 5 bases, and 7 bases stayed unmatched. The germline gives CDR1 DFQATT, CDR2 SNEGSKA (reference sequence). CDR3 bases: TGCAGTGCTCACACTAGCGGGAGGACAAACGAGCAGTACTTC. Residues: CSAHTSGRTNEQYF.

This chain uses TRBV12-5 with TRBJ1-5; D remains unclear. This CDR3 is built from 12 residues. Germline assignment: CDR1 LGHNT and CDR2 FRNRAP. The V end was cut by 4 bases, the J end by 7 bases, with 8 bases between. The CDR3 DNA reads TGTGCTAGTGGTTGGGAAGGACAGCCCCAGCATTTT. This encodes CASGWEGQPQHF.

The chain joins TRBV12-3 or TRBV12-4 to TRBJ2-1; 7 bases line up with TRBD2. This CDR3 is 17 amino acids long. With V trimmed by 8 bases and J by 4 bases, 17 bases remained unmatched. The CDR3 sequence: CASLNSGQSGVYNEQFF. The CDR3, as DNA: TGTGCCAGCCTCAATAGCGGGCAGAGCGGGGTATACAATGAGCAGTTCTTC.

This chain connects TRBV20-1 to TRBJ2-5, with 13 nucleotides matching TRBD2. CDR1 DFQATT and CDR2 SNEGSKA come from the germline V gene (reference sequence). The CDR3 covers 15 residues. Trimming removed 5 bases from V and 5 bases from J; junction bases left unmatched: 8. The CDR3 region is CSAYSTSGRPETQYF. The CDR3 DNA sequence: TGCAGTGCTTACTCGACTAGCGGGAGGCCGGAGACCCAGTACTTC.

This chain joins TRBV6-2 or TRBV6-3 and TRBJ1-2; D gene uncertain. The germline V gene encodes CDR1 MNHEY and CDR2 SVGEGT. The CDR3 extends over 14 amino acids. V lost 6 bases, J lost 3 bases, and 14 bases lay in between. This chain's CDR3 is CASREKSQDYGYTF. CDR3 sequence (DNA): TGTGCCAGCAGGGAAAAATCGCAGGACTATGGCTACACCTTC.

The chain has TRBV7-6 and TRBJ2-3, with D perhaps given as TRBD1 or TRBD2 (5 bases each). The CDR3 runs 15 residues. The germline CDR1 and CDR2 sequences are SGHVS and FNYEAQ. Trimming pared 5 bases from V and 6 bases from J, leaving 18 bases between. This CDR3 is CASSITGTRGDTQYF. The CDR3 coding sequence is TGTGCCAGCAGCATCACCGGGACCCGCGGCGATACGCAGTATTTT.

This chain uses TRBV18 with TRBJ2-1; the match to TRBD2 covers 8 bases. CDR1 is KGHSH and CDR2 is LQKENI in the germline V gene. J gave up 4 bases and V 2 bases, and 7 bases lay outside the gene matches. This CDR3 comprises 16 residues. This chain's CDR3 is CASSPFEVAGYNEQFF. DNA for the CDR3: TGTGCCAGCTCACCATTTGAAGTAGCGGGATACAATGAGCAGTTCTTC.

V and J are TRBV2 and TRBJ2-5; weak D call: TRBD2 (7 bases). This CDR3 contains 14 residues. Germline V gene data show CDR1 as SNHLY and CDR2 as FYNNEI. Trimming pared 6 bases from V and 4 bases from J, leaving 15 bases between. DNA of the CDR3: TGTGCCAGCAGCCAACAGGGAGGGCGAGAGACCCAGTACTTC. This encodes CASSQQGGRETQYF.

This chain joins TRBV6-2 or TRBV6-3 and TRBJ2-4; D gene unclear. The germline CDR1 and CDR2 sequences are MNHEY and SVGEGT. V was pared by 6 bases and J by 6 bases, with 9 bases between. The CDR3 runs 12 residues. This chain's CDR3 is CASSAIPNIQYF. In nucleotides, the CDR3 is TGTGCCAGCAGCGCAATCCCAAACATTCAGTACTTC.